Given below is one TCR beta chain in context. The sample is drawn from a study of blood T cell repertoires in COVID-19. Study information: Sites in the United States, Italy and Spain provided acute and convalescent COVID-19 samples.

Authors' analysis steps: The assay estimated nucleated cells by amplifying reference gene primers. Some clones are missing from TCRdb's copy, which holds only in-frame ones; the method was immunoSEQ multiplex PCR. The D gene and trimming were derived from the DNA, and the V and J assignments and clone size from that table. This sample has tens of thousands of clones, with roughly 88% found just once. Trimming shortened V by 8 bases and J by 2 bases, and 13 bases separated the two germline ends. This CDR3 has 15 amino acids. CDR1 and CDR2 (germline): MNHEY, SVGAGI. The rearrangement joins TRBV6-5 to TRBJ2-6; TRBD2 might be the D (6 bases). The sequenced material came from peripheral blood. The TCR originated in a man in his fifties or sixties with active or convalescent COVID-19. DNA of the CDR3: TGTGCCAGCGGTAGTCGGGGGACTGGGGCCAACGTCCTGACTTTC. It yields the protein CASGSRGTGANVLTF.